The 27 T cell receptor beta chains in this list originate from one sample, sequenced in a study of blood T cell repertoires in COVID-19. Some clones are missing from TCRdb's copy, which holds only in-frame ones; the method was immunoSEQ multiplex PCR. The sample carries some 130,000 clones, around 89% recorded once. Sequencing was carried out using peripheral blood. Every receptor here comes from a man between 50 and 59 years old with active or convalescent COVID-19.

V usage is TRBV5-1 and J usage is TRBJ1-1, with D possibly matching TRBD1 (6 bases). Trimming shortened V by 5 bases and J by 0 bases, and 14 bases separated the two germline ends. CDR1 and CDR2 from the germline V gene are SGHRS and YFSETQ. CDR3 length: 15 amino acids. CDR3 residues: CASRTKGDLNTEAFF. The CDR3 nucleotides are TGCGCCAGCAGGACTAAGGGGGATCTGAACACTGAAGCTTTCTTT.

The genes are TRBV7-9 and TRBJ2-3, with 8 bases fitting TRBD2. This CDR3 is 19 amino acids long. The germline V gene encodes CDR1 SEHNR and CDR2 FQNEAQ (reference sequence). Trimming at V came to 2 bases and at J to 2 bases, leaving 15 bases not matched to a gene. CDR3 DNA sequence: TGTGCCAGCAGCTTACCCTTGCGGAGTATAGCGGGGTTCACAGATACGCAGTATTTT. This gives the protein CASSLPLRSIAGFTDTQYF.

The chain combines TRBV2 with TRBJ1-5; 8 nucleotides align to TRBD1. The V gene's germline CDR1 is SNHLY and CDR2 FYNNEI. The CDR3 totals 14 residues. With V trimmed by 6 bases and J by 9 bases, 10 bases remained unmatched. The CDR3 DNA follows: TGTGCCAGCAGGGGAGATGGACAGGGAATGCCCCAGCATTTT. Translated, it gives CASRGDGQGMPQHF.

J is TRBJ2-2 and V is TRBV7-6; D is undetermined. With 8 bases removed from V and 3 bases from J, the gap between germline ends came to 16 bases. The CDR3 is made up of 15 amino acids. Germline V gene data show CDR1 as SGHVS and CDR2 as FNYEAQ. The CDR3 region is CASVSKFSDTGELFF. DNA for the CDR3: TGTGCCAGCGTTTCAAAGTTCTCGGACACCGGGGAGCTGTTTTTT.

The V call is TRBV19, the J call TRBJ2-5; the match to TRBD1 covers 7 bases. Germline values: CDR1 LNHDA, CDR2 SQIVND (reference sequence). The CDR3 is 14 residues long. After removal of 4 bases from V and 1 base from J, the junction contained 3 bases not matched to a gene. CDR3 protein: CASSTQGIQETQYF. As DNA, the CDR3 is TGTGCCAGTAGTACACAGGGGATCCAAGAGACCCAGTACTTC.

The chain joins TRBV5-5 to TRBJ1-1; no definite D call. Per germline, CDR1 SGHKS and CDR2 YYEKEE (reference sequence). The V end lost 0 bases, the J end lost 2 bases, and 8 bases lay between the germline ends. CDR3 length equals 14 residues. The CDR3 nucleotides read TGTGCCAGCAGCTTGGTTCAGGCTAACACTGAAGCTTTCTTT. It is translated as CASSLVQANTEAFF.

The genes are TRBV6-5 and TRBJ2-7, with a possible D match to TRBD2 (6 bases). In germline, CDR1 is MNHEY, CDR2 SVGAGI. CDR3 length: 13 amino acids. V lost 6 bases to trimming and J lost 3 bases, with 12 bases between them. CDR3 in amino acids: CASRTGGGYEQYF. The CDR3 nucleotides read TGTGCCAGCAGAACCGGGGGTGGCTACGAGCAGTACTTC.

J is TRBJ1-2 and V is TRBV25-1, with a possible D match to TRBD1 (5 bases). Germline CDR1 is MGHDK and CDR2 is SYGVNS. This CDR3 is 15 amino acids long. The V and J ends lost 1 base and 0 bases respectively, with 9 bases between them. The CDR3: CASSESAGANYGYTF. The CDR3 DNA follows: TGTGCCAGCAGTGAATCGGCGGGGGCTAACTATGGCTACACCTTC.

CDR3 nucleotide sequence: TGTGCCAGCAGCCAAGAGTCCGGGCAGCCCCAGCATTTT. Translation gives CASSQESGQPQHF. This chain uses TRBV3-1 (or the pseudogene TRBV3-2) with TRBJ1-5; no clear D. CDR3 size: 13 residues. Germline V CDR1 and CDR2: LGHDT, YNNKEL (reference sequence). Between the trimmed V and J ends, which lost 0 bases and 7 bases, there was a span of 7 bases.

The CDR3 sequence: CASSPGGLAGRTDTQYF. Written as DNA, the CDR3 is TGTGCCAGCAGCCCAGGAGGGCTAGCGGGGCGCACAGATACGCAGTATTTT. V and J are TRBV5-4 and TRBJ2-3, with 9 bases aligning to TRBD2. V shed 4 bases, J shed 1 base, and the junction held 10 bases outside the gene matches. Germline lookup yields CDR1 SGHNT and CDR2 YYREEE (reference sequence). This CDR3 has 17 amino acids.

The V gene is TRBV29-1, the J gene TRBJ1-5; TRBD1 matches 7 bases. CDR1 and CDR2 from the germline V gene are SQVTM and ANQGSEA. The CDR3 has 13 residues. V lost 5 bases to trimming and J lost 5 bases; unmatched junction nucleotides: 6. In nucleotides, the CDR3 is TGCAGCGTTCGGACAGGAGGGGATCAGCCCCAGCATTTT. It codes for CSVRTGGDQPQHF.

The chain links TRBV18 to TRBJ2-7; 8 nucleotides line up with TRBD1. This CDR3 has 17 amino acids. The J segment lost 4 bases and the V segment lost 1 base, leaving 12 bases of the junction unmatched. CDR1 is KGHSH, CDR2 LQKENI, per germline. The CDR3 region has the DNA TGTGCCAGCTCACCACGAGACAGGGGATCCCCACGGTACGAGCAGTACTTC. This encodes CASSPRDRGSPRYEQYF.

This clone was counted once. This chain links TRBV19 with TRBJ2-1, with D perhaps TRBD2 (5 bases). V lost 1 base, J lost 7 bases, and 11 bases lay in between. The CDR3 is made up of 14 amino acids. The germline gives CDR1 LNHDA, CDR2 SQIVND (reference sequence). CDR3 nucleotide sequence: TGTGCCAGTAGTATAGCCGGGGAGTGGAATGAGCAGTTCTTC. This gives the protein CASSIAGEWNEQFF.

CDR3 nucleotides: TGTGCCAGCAGTTACTCTGCAGGGTCGTACGAGCAGTACTTC. Translation gives CASSYSAGSYEQYF. The V call is TRBV6-5, the J call TRBJ2-7, with a tentative D call TRBD1 (5 bases). Trimming removed 0 bases at V and 4 bases at J, with 10 bases between. The CDR3 length is 14 residues. In germline, CDR1 is MNHEY, CDR2 SVGAGI.

The chain carries TRBV5-6 and TRBJ2-5, with no clear D. The CDR3 is 12 amino acids. V gave up 4 bases and J gave up 0 bases, with 4 bases separating them. In germline, CDR1 is SGHDT, CDR2 YYEEEE. The CDR3 DNA is TGTGCCAGCAGCCCCAACCAAGAGACCCAGTACTTC. This sequence encodes CASSPNQETQYF. Full variable domain (outside the CDR3, taken from reference TRBV5-6 and TRBJ2-5): DAGVTQSPTHLIKTRGQQVTLRCSPKSGHDTVSWYQQALGQGPQFIFQYYEEEERQRGNFPDRFSGHQFPNYSSELNVNALLLGDSALYLCASSPNQETQYFGPGTRLLVL.

The gene calls are TRBV4-1 and TRBJ2-3; 10 bases align to TRBD2. Per the germline V gene, CDR1 is MGHRA and CDR2 is YSYEKL. J was trimmed by 4 bases and V by 0 bases; bases with no gene match: 4. This CDR3 is 16 amino acids long. In nucleotides, the CDR3 is TGCGCCAGCAGCCAAGATCCAAGCGGGGGGGCAGATACGCAGTATTTT. Amino acids: CASSQDPSGGADTQYF.

This clone was observed a single time. The chain uses TRBV5-4 and TRBJ2-1; the match to TRBD2 covers 9 bases. The germline V gene encodes CDR1 SGHNT and CDR2 YYREEE (reference sequence). The junction had 14 bases not matched to a gene; V was cut back by 4 bases and J by 9 bases. The length of the CDR3 is 16 residues. This CDR3 is CASSSEREAWGGEQFF. DNA of the CDR3: TGTGCCAGCAGCAGCGAGCGGGAGGCTTGGGGAGGTGAGCAGTTCTTC.

The chain is built from TRBV5-4 and TRBJ2-5, with D possibly TRBD2 on 5 matching bases. CDR3 length equals 13 residues. Germline values: CDR1 SGHNT, CDR2 YYREEE (reference sequence). The V end lost 6 bases, the J end lost 7 bases, and 16 bases lay between the germline ends. CDR3 sequence: CASNPARGGTQYF. The CDR3 DNA reads TGTGCCAGCAACCCAGCGAGAGGAGGGACCCAGTACTTC.

The chain is built from TRBV27 and TRBJ2-1; a possible D gene is TRBD1 (6 bases). The CDR3 consists of 13 residues. Germline V gene lookup returns CDR1 MNHEY and CDR2 SMNVEV (reference sequence). Trimming stripped 3 bases from V and 8 bases from J, with 11 bases between. The DNA for the CDR3 is TGTGCCAGCAGTTTGTCAGGGGTGGATGAGCAGTTCTTC. Protein product: CASSLSGVDEQFF.

The chain employs TRBV6-6 and TRBJ2-2; tentatively, D is TRBD1 (6 bases). The germline V gene has CDR1 MNHNY and CDR2 SVGAGI (reference sequence). This CDR3 spans 15 amino acids. The ends were cut back, 5 bases at V and 5 bases at J, with 15 bases in the middle. CDR3 loop: CASSPGLGGTGELFF. CDR3 bases: TGTGCCAGCAGTCCCGGGCTAGGGGGTACCGGGGAGCTGTTTTTT.

This clone is a singleton in its sample. V and J are TRBV24-1 and TRBJ2-5; TRBD1 aligns across 8 bases. The germline V gene encodes CDR1 KGHDR and CDR2 SFDVKD. The CDR3 runs 12 residues. V was pared by 12 bases and J by 5 bases, with 7 bases of the junction left unmatched. The CDR3: CAAQRQGETQYF. CDR3 sequence (DNA): TGTGCCGCCCAACGACAGGGGGAGACCCAGTACTTC.

This chain connects TRBV6-5 to TRBJ2-2, with a possible D match to TRBD2 (6 bases). CDR3 length: 15 residues. Germline V gives CDR1 MNHEY, CDR2 SVGAGI. V dropped 5 bases and J dropped 0 bases, with 10 bases sitting between them. The CDR3 DNA follows: TGTGCCAGCAGTATTGGGGGGACGAACACCGGGGAGCTGTTTTTT. Encoded protein: CASSIGGTNTGELFF.

This clone appeared once. The CDR3 protein is CASSIGTVYNEQFF. The CDR3 nucleotides are TGTGCCAGCAGCATCGGGACAGTCTACAATGAGCAGTTCTTC. The chain combines TRBV11-3 with TRBJ2-1; 7 bases match TRBD1. The V and J ends lost 5 bases and 3 bases, in that order; junction bases with no gene match: 4. Germline CDR1 is SGHNT and CDR2 is YENEEA. This CDR3 has 14 amino acids.

This clone was recorded only once. This chain connects TRBV7-9 to TRBJ2-1; TRBD1 aligns across 8 bases. The germline V gene encodes CDR1 SEHNR and CDR2 FQNEAQ (reference sequence). After removal of 1 base from V and 5 bases from J, the junction contained 4 bases not matched to a gene. This CDR3 contains 15 residues. The CDR3 is CASSLGTGPHNEQFF. The CDR3 DNA reads TGTGCCAGCAGCTTAGGGACAGGGCCTCACAATGAGCAGTTCTTC.

CDR3 in amino acids: CASGPDSYEQYF. The CDR3 region has the DNA TGTGCCAGCGGGCCAGATTCCTACGAGCAGTACTTC. The V gene is TRBV6-5, the J gene TRBJ2-7; no firm D call. The germline V gene has CDR1 MNHEY and CDR2 SVGAGI. V dropped 8 bases and J dropped 1 base, with 9 bases sitting between them. The CDR3 totals 12 residues.

CDR3 sequence reads: CASLWQGENSPLHF. CDR3 coding DNA: TGTGCCAGCCTCTGGCAGGGGGAGAATTCACCCCTCCACTTT. The chain couples TRBV6-5 to TRBJ1-6; 7 nucleotides agree with TRBD1. The germline CDR1 and CDR2 sequences are MNHEY and SVGAGI. This CDR3 region has 14 residues. V trimming: 8 bases; J trimming: 7 bases; junction bases outside the gene matches: 8.

The gene calls are TRBV5-5 and TRBJ2-2, with TRBD2 matching 8 bases. CDR1 and CDR2 from the germline V gene are SGHKS and YYEKEE (reference sequence). This CDR3 is built from 13 residues. V gave up 5 bases and J gave up 4 bases; unmatched junction bases: 1. The chain's CDR3 is CASSRGGTGELFF. In nucleotides, the CDR3 is TGTGCCAGCAGTCGGGGGGGCACCGGGGAGCTGTTTTTT.